This entry lists 26 T cell receptor beta chains sequenced from one sample in a study of shared clonotypes between healthy human individuals. CD8 cells classed as naive were CD45RO-negative and positively selected for CCR7, excluding terminally differentiated effector memory CD45RA+ cells. Profiled with immunoSEQ multiplex PCR; TCRdb holds only in-frame clones, not every one. The profile covers millions of clones, with under 95% appearing a single time and roughly 1.8% taken by the ten largest. Sequenced input: naive CD8+ T cells from PBMCs. The source of these receptors is a young man in good health. Some clones in this sample may be carry-over from other donors' samples.

V usage is TRBV4-1 and J usage is TRBJ2-7, with D unresolved. V lost 3 bases and J lost 4, with 10 bases in between. The germline gives CDR1 MGHRA, CDR2 YSYEKL. This CDR3 comprises 13 residues. CDR3 DNA: TGCGCCAGCAGCCACCCCACCGGATACGAGCAGTACTTC. This sequence encodes CASSHPTGYEQYF.

Worth noting for this clone: This sample also contains other DNA sequences that code for the same CDR3. The gene calls are TRBV28 and TRBJ2-7, with D unresolved. The V end was cut by 3 bases, the J end by 4 bases, with 4 bases between. The length of the CDR3 is 11 residues. Germline V CDR1 and CDR2: MDHEN, SYDVKM. The DNA of the CDR3 is TGTGCCAGCAGTTTTCGTTACGAGCAGTACTTC. Translation: CASSFRYEQYF.

This clone has a single count. Other DNA sequences in this sample translate to the same CDR3. V and J are TRBV9 and TRBJ2-1; D is undetermined. The CDR3 is made up of 13 amino acids. Trimming removed 0 bases at V and 8 bases at J, with 9 bases between. Germline V CDR1 and CDR2: SGDLS, YYNGEE. In nucleotides, the CDR3 is TGTGCCAGCAGCGTAGCTCGGGCGCATGAGCAGTTCTTC. Translated, it gives CASSVARAHEQFF.

With respect to this clone: Within the sample, other DNA sequences also encode this same CDR3. The rearrangement links TRBV6-5 to TRBJ2-7, with D unresolved. The CDR3 loop spans 12 amino acids. Trimming stripped 5 bases from V and 1 base from J, with 6 bases between. The germline CDR1 and CDR2 sequences are MNHEY and SVGAGI. The CDR3: CASSSESYEQYF. The CDR3 bases are TGTGCCAGCAGTAGTGAGTCCTACGAGCAGTACTTC.

The V call is TRBV7-9, the J call TRBJ2-3, with 9 bases fitting TRBD1. Germline V CDR1 and CDR2: SEHNR, FQNEAQ (reference sequence). The CDR3 extends over 14 amino acids. J was trimmed by 3 bases and V by 6 bases; bases with no gene match: 4. Written as DNA, the CDR3 is TGTGCCAGCAGTACAGGGGGCCTTACAGATACGCAGTATTTT. Its translation is CASSTGGLTDTQYF.

About this clone: No DNA is shown, since the ends of the CDR3 on it are uncertain; the CDR3 is the one TCRdb lists. The rearrangement uses TRBV28 and TRBJ1-1. Germline V gene sequence: CDR1 MDHEN, CDR2 SYDVKM. The CDR3 numbers 16 amino acids, ends counted. Here the CDR3 reads CASSPSSGRGEREAFF.

The CDR3 DNA follows: TGTGCCAGCTCCAGACAGCGCACAGATACGCAGTATTTT. Its protein is CASSRQRTDTQYF. The chain is built from TRBV27 and TRBJ2-3, with D possibly TRBD1 on 5 matching bases. V lost 8 bases to trimming and J lost 1 base, with 10 bases between them. This CDR3 region has 13 residues. Looked up from germline, CDR1 is MNHEY and CDR2 is SMNVEV (reference sequence).

The rearrangement joins TRBV11-2 to TRBJ2-5; 10 positions agree with TRBD1. The ends lost 5 bases at V and 5 bases at J; junction bases unmatched: 5. The CDR3 covers 14 residues. CDR1 and CDR2 from the germline V gene are SGHAT and FQNNGV. The CDR3 region is CASSLTGGWETQYF. Written as DNA, the CDR3 is TGTGCCAGCAGCCTGACAGGGGGCTGGGAGACCCAGTACTTC.

The chain recombines TRBV28 with TRBJ1-2; TRBD1 matches 7 bases. The CDR3 runs to 17 residues. J was trimmed by 2 bases and V by 1 base; bases with no gene match: 10. The V gene's germline CDR1 is MDHEN and CDR2 SYDVKM. This chain's CDR3 is CASSLYDRDPLNYGYTF. In DNA, the CDR3 is TGTGCCAGCAGTTTATATGACAGGGACCCCCTAAACTATGGCTACACCTTC.

The chain is built from TRBV6-4 and TRBJ1-2; D uncertain. The CDR3 loop spans 14 amino acids. The V end lost 7 bases, the J end lost 5 bases, and 17 bases lay between the germline ends. Looked up from germline, CDR1 is MRHNA and CDR2 is SNTAGT. The CDR3 DNA reads as TGTGCCAGCAAGGAATCTACCCGGGGATATGGCTACACCTTC. As protein: CASKESTRGYGYTF.

The chain is built from TRBV9 and TRBJ2-6, with no clear D. Trimming shortened V by 1 base and J by 3 bases, and 11 bases separated the two germline ends. Germline V gene data show CDR1 as SGDLS and CDR2 as YYNGEE. This CDR3 comprises 16 residues. Here the CDR3 reads CASSVFLGFGANVLTF. The CDR3 region has the DNA TGTGCCAGCAGCGTATTCTTGGGCTTTGGGGCCAACGTCCTGACTTTC.

The chain uses TRBV27 and TRBJ2-3; 8 bases align to TRBD1. The CDR3 length is 17 residues. Germline loops: CDR1 MNHEY, CDR2 SMNVEV (reference sequence). V lost 0 bases to trimming and J lost 3 bases; unmatched junction nucleotides: 8. CDR3 residues: CASSLSLRGRKTDTQYF. The CDR3 nucleotides read TGTGCCAGCAGTTTATCCCTCAGGGGGCGGAAAACAGATACGCAGTATTTT.

The rearrangement joins TRBV27 to TRBJ2-7, with 7 nucleotides matching TRBD2. V shed 0 bases and J 2 bases; nucleotides not matched to a gene: 7. Germline-derived CDR1 and CDR2 are MNHEY and SMNVEV (reference sequence). The CDR3 sequence is 16 residues long. In DNA form, the CDR3 reads TGTGCCAGCAGTTTATCCCGGGGGGTAAGGACCTACGAGCAGTACTTC. Residues: CASSLSRGVRTYEQYF.

This clone has just one count. The chain joins TRBV11-2 to TRBJ2-2; 9 nucleotides align to TRBD1. CDR1 is SGHAT, CDR2 FQNNGV, per germline. The CDR3 runs 14 residues. With V trimmed by 11 bases and J by 5 bases, 9 bases remained unmatched. The CDR3 nucleotides are TGTGCCGGCCGGGACAGGGAAACAACCGGGGAGCTGTTTTTT. Amino acid sequence: CAGRDRETTGELFF. The variable domain in full, completed from reference TRBV11-2 and TRBJ2-2, reads EAGVAQSPRYKIIEKRQSVAFWCNPISGHATLYWYQQILGQGPKLLIQFQNNGVVDDSQLPKDRFSAERLKGVDSTLKIQPAKLEDSAVYLCAGRDRETTGELFFGEGSRLTVL.

As for this clone: At the DNA level, this CDR3 is encoded by other sequences in the same sample as well. The chain joins TRBV5-6 to TRBJ2-1, with a possible D match to TRBD2 (5 bases). In germline, CDR1 is SGHDT, CDR2 YYEEEE. The CDR3 contains 13 residues. Trimming pared 2 bases from V and 4 bases from J, leaving 7 bases between. DNA of the CDR3: TGTGCCAGCAGCTTAGGAGGATACAATGAGCAGTTCTTC. Its protein product is CASSLGGYNEQFF.

The chain recombines TRBV19 with TRBJ1-1; D is uncertain. The CDR3 runs to 13 residues. CDR1 is LNHDA, CDR2 SQIVND, per germline (reference sequence). V was trimmed by 3 bases and J by 6 bases, leaving 11 bases between them. The CDR3 region is CASSIVGIAEAFF. In DNA form, the CDR3 reads TGTGCCAGTAGTATCGTGGGGATTGCTGAAGCTTTCTTT.

The chain combines TRBV28 with TRBJ2-3; 8 positions match TRBD1. Germline assignment: CDR1 MDHEN and CDR2 SYDVKM. This CDR3 spans 13 amino acids. Germline trimming cut 10 bases from V and 9 bases from J; bases unmatched to any gene: 12. The CDR3 nucleotides read TGTGCCATCCGGACAGGGAGGTCAGGGACGCAGTATTTT. Residues: CAIRTGRSGTQYF.

This chain connects TRBV7-8 to TRBJ2-7; possibly TRBD2 for D (5 bases). CDR1 is SGHVS, CDR2 FQNEAQ, per germline. The germline V and J ends were trimmed by 5 bases and 6 bases, with 11 bases remaining between them. The CDR3 is 12 residues long. CDR3 in amino acids: CASSSGPLEQYF. CDR3 DNA sequence: TGTGCCAGCAGCAGCGGCCCACTCGAGCAGTACTTC.

The rearrangement links TRBV28 to TRBJ1-4; D gene unclear. With 6 bases removed from V and 4 bases from J, the gap between germline ends came to 6 bases. The CDR3 length is 12 residues. Per germline, CDR1 MDHEN and CDR2 SYDVKM. The CDR3 nucleotides read TGTGCCAGCAGCCGGGGTAATGAAAAACTGTTTTTT. It encodes CASSRGNEKLFF.

The chain carries TRBV7-2 and TRBJ1-1, with D unclear. CDR3 length: 12 amino acids. The V gene's germline CDR1 is SGHTA and CDR2 FQGNSA. V lost 3 bases and J lost 7, with 9 bases in between. In DNA form, the CDR3 reads TGTGCCAGCAGCTTGAGCCCCGGTGAAGCTTTCTTT. This translates into CASSLSPGEAFF.

The chain is built from TRBV9 and TRBJ2-4; D is possibly TRBD2 (6 bases). The CDR3 covers 17 residues. The V and J ends lost 3 bases and 1 base respectively, with 17 bases between them. The V gene's germline CDR1 is SGDLS and CDR2 YYNGEE. The CDR3 region is CASSAGEGPRAKNIQYF. Written as DNA, the CDR3 is TGTGCCAGCAGCGCGGGAGAAGGCCCGAGGGCCAAAAACATTCAGTACTTC. Complete variable domain (other parts from reference TRBV9 and TRBJ2-4): DSGVTQTPKHLITATGQRVTLRCSPRSGDLSVYWYQQSLDQGLQFLIQYYNGEERAKGNILERFSAQQFPDLHSELNLSSLELGDSALYFCASSAGEGPRAKNIQYFGAGTRLSVL.

The V gene is TRBV6-1, the J gene TRBJ2-7; D is unclear. V was clipped by 8 bases and J by 2 bases, with 7 bases between them. This CDR3 region has 11 residues. The germline gives CDR1 MNHNS, CDR2 SASEGT. The CDR3 loop is CASLQTYEQYF. The CDR3 DNA sequence: TGTGCCAGCCTCCAAACCTACGAGCAGTACTTC.

The chain employs TRBV25-1 and TRBJ2-7, with D unclear. Germline loops: CDR1 MGHDK, CDR2 SYGVNS. The ends were cut back, 6 bases at V and 2 bases at J, with 14 bases in the middle. The CDR3 contains 14 residues. CDR3 residues: CASRRTGPTYEQYF. The CDR3 DNA reads TGTGCCAGCAGGCGAACCGGACCCACCTACGAGCAGTACTTC.

This clone has a single count. The V and J genes are TRBV15 and TRBJ2-5; TRBD1 agrees at 7 bases. V lost 3 bases to trimming and J lost 3 bases; unmatched junction nucleotides: 7. The germline V gene has CDR1 LNHNV and CDR2 YYDKDF (reference sequence). This CDR3 is built from 15 residues. The CDR3 sequence is CATSSALDREETQYF. As DNA, the CDR3 is TGTGCCACCAGCAGCGCCCTTGACAGGGAAGAGACCCAGTACTTC.

The V and J genes are TRBV5-5 and TRBJ2-7; 9 bases are shared with TRBD2. CDR1 is SGHKS and CDR2 is YYEKEE in the germline V gene (reference sequence). The CDR3 covers 16 residues. V dropped 5 bases and J dropped 2; count of bases not matched to a gene: 11. CDR3 region: CASSRGSGRIPYEQYF. The CDR3 DNA follows: TGTGCCAGCAGTAGGGGGAGCGGGAGGATTCCCTACGAGCAGTACTTC.

The V and J genes are TRBV7-9 and TRBJ2-5; D might be TRBD1 or TRBD2, each matching 5 bases. V lost 0 bases, J lost 4 bases, and 12 bases lay in between. Germline V CDR1 and CDR2: SEHNR, FQNEAQ (reference sequence). CDR3 length equals 15 residues. Here the CDR3 DNA reads TGTGCCAGCAGCTTAGCGTTGAGGGGCTCAGAGACCCAGTACTTC. Amino acid sequence: CASSLALRGSETQYF.